The clone carrying this TCR beta chain occurred once. Generated by immunoSEQ multiplex PCR, the TCRdb table keeps only in-frame clones and is missing some. The profile covers 100,000 to 130,000 clones, with around 83% appearing a single time and 4% to 5.5% taken by the ten largest. The source of the sample is a study of blood T cell repertoires in COVID-19. V was cut by 0 bases and J by 3 bases, with 12 bases left in between. The CDR3 is 15 amino acids. The germline V gene encodes CDR1 SGHDN and CDR2 FVKESK. The receptor was derived from a man between 65 and 79 years old with acute or convalescent COVID-19. Sequencing was done on a sample of peripheral blood. The chain couples TRBV14 to TRBJ2-7, with a possible D match to TRBD1 (5 bases). CDR3 sequence (DNA): TGTGCCAGCAGCCAAGAAAGGACATATGTCTACGAGCAGTACTTC. Its protein is CASSQERTYVYEQYF.